This T cell receptor (beta chain) was sequenced during a study of cytomegalovirus exposure and HLA in healthy donors. Overall study: Tens of millions of unique TCRs from HLA-typed donors made up an early data release.

The donors comprised healthy bone marrow donors. The CDR3 has 16 residues. The germline gives CDR1 SGDLS, CDR2 YYNGEE. Deletions cut 0 bases from V and 3 bases from J, with 13 bases between. Study-level results: The authors excluded some V segments, including TRBV6-2 and TRBV6-3, as indistinguishable.

The PCR was carried out with 60 Vbeta primers and 13 Jbeta primers. Libraries were prepared by immunoSEQ multiplex PCR; TCRdb keeps only in-frame clonotypes and omits some of them. This sample carries 150,000 to 200,000 clones, 75% to 90% of them seen once, and the ten largest clones take about 2.1%. Regarding this clone: The antigen remains unidentified.

This sequence joins TRBV9 and TRBJ2-1, with D possibly matching TRBD2 (6 bases). Source material: PBMCs. This receptor was obtained from a young woman in good health and CMV-seronegative. The CDR3 bases are TGTGCCAGCAGCGTAGGGGGGGACCCCCTCTACAATGAGCAGTTCTTC. It encodes CASSVGGDPLYNEQFF.